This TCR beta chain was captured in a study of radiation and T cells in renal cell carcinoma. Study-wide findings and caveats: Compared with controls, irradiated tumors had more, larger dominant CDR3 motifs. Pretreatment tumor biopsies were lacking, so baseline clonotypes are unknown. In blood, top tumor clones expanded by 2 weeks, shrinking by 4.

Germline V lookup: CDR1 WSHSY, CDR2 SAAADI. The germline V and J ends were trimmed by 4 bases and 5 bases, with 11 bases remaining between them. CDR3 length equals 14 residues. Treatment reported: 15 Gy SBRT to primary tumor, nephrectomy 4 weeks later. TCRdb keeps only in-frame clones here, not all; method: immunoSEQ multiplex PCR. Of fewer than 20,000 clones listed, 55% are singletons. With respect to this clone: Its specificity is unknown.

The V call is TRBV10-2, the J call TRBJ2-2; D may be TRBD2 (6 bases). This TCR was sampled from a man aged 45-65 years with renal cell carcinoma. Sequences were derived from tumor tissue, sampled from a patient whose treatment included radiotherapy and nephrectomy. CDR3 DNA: TGCGCCAGCAGTGGGGGCGGACTAACCGGGGAGCTGTTTTTT. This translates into CASSGGGLTGELFF.